This record covers a single TCR beta chain. Its cognate antigen is unknown. V was shortened by 5 bases and J by 0 bases, with 10 bases between the two germline ends. CDR1 and CDR2 (germline): SNHLY, FYNNEI. The CDR3 consists of 14 residues. This sample was taken from a study of shared clonotypes between healthy human individuals. Study-wide points: Generation probabilities of non-shared clonotypes were lower (relative to those shared by all four donors). Even with large depth, rarefaction showed that sorted-subset sequencing was incomplete. Memory subsets generally showed smaller estimated richness than naive subsets did.

About 30,000 T cell genomes, or around 180 ng DNA, went into the sorted-subset replicate PCRs. Produced via immunoSEQ multiplex PCR; TCRdb's table is partial and in-frame only. The table lists 900,000 to 1,200,000 clones, around 78% of them singletons. The chain couples TRBV2 to TRBJ1-1; D not certain. The clonotype originates from a man aged 18 to 29 in good health. Some clones in this sample may be carry-over from other donors' samples. The sequencing sample was made of memory CD4+ T cells from PBMCs. Subset here: CD45RA-negative fraction. The CDR3 spells CASSRLALNTEAFF. CDR3 sequence (DNA): TGTGCCAGCAGTCGTTTGGCGTTGAACACTGAAGCTTTCTTT.